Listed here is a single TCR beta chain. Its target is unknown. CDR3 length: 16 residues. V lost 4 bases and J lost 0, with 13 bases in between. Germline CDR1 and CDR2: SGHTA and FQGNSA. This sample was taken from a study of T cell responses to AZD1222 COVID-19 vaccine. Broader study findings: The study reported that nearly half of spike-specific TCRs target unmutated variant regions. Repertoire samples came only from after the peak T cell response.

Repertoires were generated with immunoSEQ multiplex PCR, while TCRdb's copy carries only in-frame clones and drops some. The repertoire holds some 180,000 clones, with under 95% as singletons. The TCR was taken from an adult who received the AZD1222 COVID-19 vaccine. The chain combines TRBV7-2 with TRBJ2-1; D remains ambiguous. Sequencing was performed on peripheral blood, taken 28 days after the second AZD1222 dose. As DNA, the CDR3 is TGTGCCAGCAGCTACCAGACAACAAGCTCCTACAATGAGCAGTTCTTC. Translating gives CASSYQTTSSYNEQFF. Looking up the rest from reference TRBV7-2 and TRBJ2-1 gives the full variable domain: GAGVSQSPSNKVTEKGKDVELRCDPISGHTALYWYRQSLGQGLEFLIYFQGNSAPDKSGLPSDRFSAERTGGSVSTLTIQRTQQEDSAVYLCASSYQTTSSYNEQFFGPGTRLTVL.